This T cell receptor beta chain emerged from a study of naive and memory T cell subsets. On this clonotype: Antigen specificity is unknown.

General study findings and limits: Over 95% of naive TCR sequences appeared only once, unlike memory subsets. Especially in CD8 cells, naive repertoires contained a few larger clonotypes, possibly CD45RA-re-expressing memory cells.

The beta constant-region primer was an equimolar mix of two oligonucleotides covering TRBC1 and TRBC2. Nested alpha and beta constant-region primers with the SP2 primer drove four PCR rounds on ligated cDNA. TCRdb ran MiXCR on the UMI-ligation and nested PCR reads and lists one entry per CDR3 protein. The sample records around 140,000 distinct CDR3 sequences, 15% to 25% being singletons. CDR1 and CDR2 (germline): DFQATT, SNEGSKA (reference sequence). The CDR3 sequence is 14 residues long. Trimming removed 3 bases from V and 5 bases from J; junction bases left unmatched: 3. This chain connects TRBV20-1 to TRBJ1-5, with 11 positions matching TRBD1. Source material: naive CD8+ T cells from blood. The sequence was obtained from a human donor in good health. CDR3 DNA sequence: TGCAGTGCTAGGGTGGGACAGGGGGATCAGCCCCAGCATTTT. As protein: CSARVGQGDQPQHF.